These T cell receptor beta chains were read from a single sample in a study of monozygotic twins with cystic fibrosis. The repertoire was sequenced with immunoSEQ multiplex PCR; TCRdb's copy has only in-frame clones and lacks some. Here the sample spans some 22,000 clones, around 97% being singletons. Specimen: blood. The receptors shown here come from a girl between 5 and 17 years old with cystic fibrosis. The CDR3 runs from the conserved cysteine through the conserved F or W. The D gene is left open where the match is weak. Part of the rows lack a size; the others show once, few, many or a class for expanded clones.

TRBJ2-3 TRBD1 - 13 TRBV19 TGTGCCAGTAGTTTCGGACAGGGGAATACGCAGTATTTT CASSFGQGNTQYF
TRBJ2-7 - - 15 TRBV7-9 TGTGCCAGCAGCACCTATAAACAGGGCTGGGGCGAGCAGTACTTC CASSTYKQGWGEQYF
TRBJ1-1 - - 14 TRBV9 TGTGCCAGCAGCGTAGGGGGAGGGGACACTGAAGCTTTCTTT CASSVGGGDTEAFF
TRBJ2-7 - once 14 TRBV4-1 TGCGCCAGCAGCCAAAGACTTTTGGCCTACGAGCAGTACTTC CASSQRLLAYEQYF
TRBJ1-3 TRBD1 - 18 TRBV27 TGTGCCAGCAGTTTATCCGGGACAGGGTTTTTAAGTGGAAACACCATATATTTT CASSLSGTGFLSGNTIYF
TRBJ2-2 - - 16 TRBV9 TGTGCCAGCAGCACGCGGGACCGATCAAACACCGGGGAGCTGTTTTTT CASSTRDRSNTGELFF
TRBJ2-5 TRBD2 - 18 TRBV4-1 TGCGCCAGCAGCCCGCGGACTAGCGGGACCAAACACCAAGAGACCCAGTACTTC CASSPRTSGTKHQETQYF
TRBJ2-7 TRBD1 - 13 TRBV5-6 TGTGCCAGCAGCCGACAGGGTAGATCCGAGCAGTACTTC CASSRQGRSEQYF
TRBJ2-2 - - 13 TRBV5-1 TGCGCCAGCAGCTTGGGTTTAACCGGGGAGCTGTTTTTT CASSLGLTGELFF
TRBJ2-2 - - 15 TRBV5-4 TGTGCCAGCAGCTTGGATAGCAGTAACACCGGGGAGCTGTTTTTT CASSLDSSNTGELFF
TRBJ1-4 TRBD1 - 16 TRBV9 TGTGCCAGCAGCGCTAATACCGGGACAGGGGGAGAAAAACTGTTTTTT CASSANTGTGGEKLFF
TRBJ2-7 - - 12 TRBV29-1 TGCAGCGTGAGACAGGCTGGGGACGAGCAGTACTTC CSVRQAGDEQYF
TRBJ1-3 - - 15 TRBV29-1 TGCAGCGTGCAACCAGACATCCTCTCTGGAAACACCATATATTTT CSVQPDILSGNTIYF
TRBJ2-5 - - 13 TRBV7-2 TGTGCCAGCAGCTTAGCCAAACAAGAGACCCAGTACTTC CASSLAKQETQYF
TRBJ2-3 - once 14 TRBV7-6 TGTGCCAGCAGCGACGGACGCTCCACAGATACGCAGTATTTT CASSDGRSTDTQYF
TRBJ1-5 - once 14 TRBV7-9 TGTGCCAGCAGCTCGGACAGTAGCAATCAGCCCCAGCATTTT CASSSDSSNQPQHF
TRBJ2-1 - once 17 TRBV2 TGTGCCAGCAGTGAAGGCTTCTCCCACCAGAGATACAATGAGCAGTTCTTC CASSEGFSHQRYNEQFF
TRBJ1-4 - once 11 TRBV29-1 TGCAGCGTTGAAGCTAATGAAAAACTGTTTTTT CSVEANEKLFF
TRBJ2-3 - - 16 TRBV9 TGTGCCAGCAGCGTAGCTCCCGGGATTGACACAGATACGCAGTATTTT CASSVAPGIDTDTQYF
TRBJ2-1 TRBD2 - 18 TRBV14 TGTGCCAGCAGCCAAGTCCGCCTACTAGCGGGAGGGGGCAATGAGCAGTTCTTC CASSQVRLLAGGGNEQFF
TRBJ2-2 - - 15 TRBV7-2 TGTGCCAGCAGCTTCTCGACTCCTAACACCGGGGAGCTGTTTTTT CASSFSTPNTGELFF
TRBJ1-2 - - 18 TRBV4-2 TGTGCCAGCAGCCAAGACGGGATATCGGTCGTCCCCCACTATGGCTACACCTTC CASSQDGISVVPHYGYTF
TRBJ1-1 - - 13 TRBV10-3 TGTGCCATCAGACGTGAGGGGAACACTGAAGCTTTCTTT CAIRREGNTEAFF
TRBJ2-7 TRBD2 - 17 TRBV5-1 TGCGCCAGCAGCTTGGCCGGGACTAGCGGAGGCACCTACGAGCAGTACTTC CASSLAGTSGGTYEQYF
TRBJ1-5 - - 12 TRBV28 TGTGCCAGCAATGAGGGAAGTCAGCCCCAGCATTTT CASNEGSQPQHF
TRBJ2-3 TRBD1 - 16 TRBV11-2 TGTGCCAGCAGCTTTTTTGGACAGGGTCGGACAGATACGCAGTATTTT CASSFFGQGRTDTQYF
TRBJ2-7 TRBD1 - 13 TRBV6-6 TGTGCCACCACGGACAGGGATATTTACGAGCAGTACTTC CATTDRDIYEQYF
TRBJ2-3 - - 14 TRBV5-5 TGTGCCAGCAGCTTGGGACAGATCACAGATACGCAGTATTTT CASSLGQITDTQYF
TRBJ2-1 TRBD2 - 16 TRBV4-3 TGCGCCAGCAGCCAAGATTCGCGACTAGCTACAGGTGAGCAGTTCTTC CASSQDSRLATGEQFF
TRBJ2-2 - once 16 TRBV28 TGTGCCAGCAGTTTTTCGGGTACACAGAACACCGGGGAGCTGTTTTTT CASSFSGTQNTGELFF
TRBJ2-1 TRBD2 once 15 TRBV2 TGTGCCAGCAGTGAAGTGGCTAGCGGTCGGGGTGAGCAGTTCTTC CASSEVASGRGEQFF
TRBJ1-3 - - 16 TRBV18 TGTGCCAGCTCACCAAGTCCGGCCTACTCTGGAAACACCATATATTTT CASSPSPAYSGNTIYF
TRBJ1-1 - - 14 TRBV5-4 TGTGCCAGCAGCTTGGGGGGGGTAAACACTGAAGCTTTCTTT CASSLGGVNTEAFF
TRBJ2-3 - - 12 TRBV7-2 TGTGCCAGCACCCCTAGTGGGGATACGCAGTATTTT CASTPSGDTQYF
TRBJ2-5 TRBD2 - 17 TRBV18 TGTGCCAGCTCGCGACTAGCGGGAGAACCGTACCAAGAGACCCAGTACTTC CASSRLAGEPYQETQYF
TRBJ2-1 TRBD2 - 15 TRBV5-1 TGCGCCAGCAGCCATGGGACTAGTTCTTACAATGAGCAGTTCTTC CASSHGTSSYNEQFF
TRBJ2-5 - - 14 TRBV19 TGTGCCAGTAGTATTATAGGAGTTAGAGAGACCCAGTACTTC CASSIIGVRETQYF
TRBJ1-2 TRBD1 - 13 TRBV28 TGTGCCAGCAGGACGGACAGGTCCTATGGCTACACCTTC CASRTDRSYGYTF
TRBJ1-2 - - 12 TRBV5-6 TGTGCCAGCAGCTCGCGGTTAGTGGGCTACACCTTC CASSSRLVGYTF
TRBJ2-1 - - 16 TRBV15 TGTGCCACCAGCATCGTAGGAGCGAGACATTCTAATGAGCAGTTCTTC CATSIVGARHSNEQFF
TRBJ2-1 - - 11 TRBV4-3 TGCGCCAGCAGCCAAGGTCTTGAGCAGTTCTTC CASSQGLEQFF
TRBJ2-1 TRBD2 - 15 TRBV7-9 TGTGCCAGCGGAACCGGGACTAGTAGTTATTGTGAGCAGTTCTTC CASGTGTSSYCEQFF
TRBJ1-4 - - 14 TRBV2 TGTGCCAGCACCGAGGGGGGGGCAAGTGAAAAACTGTTTTTT CASTEGGASEKLFF
TRBJ2-5 - - 14 TRBV7-9 TGTGCCAGCAGCTTAATTGGCTACCAAGAGACCCAGTACTTC CASSLIGYQETQYF
TRBJ2-3 TRBD2 - 19 TRBV9 TGTGCCAGCAGCAAAAACGGTCGGCTAGCGGGACTATTTGTAGATACGCAGTATTTT CASSKNGRLAGLFVDTQYF
TRBJ1-1 - once 14 TRBV19 TGTGCCAGTAGTATAGTGGGGGTCGGCACTGAAGCTTTCTTT CASSIVGVGTEAFF
TRBJ2-2 TRBD2 - 18 TRBV5-1 TGCGCCAGCAGCCCCAGGACTAGCGGGAGCCCGAACACCGGGGAGCTGTTTTTT CASSPRTSGSPNTGELFF
TRBJ1-3 - - 11 TRBV6-1 TGTGCCAGCAGTGAGGGAAACACCATATATTTT CASSEGNTIYF
TRBJ2-1 - - 19 TRBV4-3 TGCGCCAGCAGCCAAGATCGCGCGGCTAACCCTTGGGGGTACAATGAGCAGTTCTTC CASSQDRAANPWGYNEQFF